The next 20 T cell receptor beta chains were all read from a single sample in a study of human T cells and chemical hapten exposure. Sample time point: patch test 1, 2 weeks after DPC sensitization. Treatment given: therapeutic diphenylcyclopropenone sensitization with weekly scalp DPC. TCRdb itself ran the RACE reads through MiXCR, one entry per CDR3 protein. Found here are 150,000 to 200,000 distinct CDR3 sequences, about 15% of them singletons; the top ten hold 1.7%. The specimen was whole blood, collected in connection with sensitization to the hapten diphenylcyclopropenone (DPC). Receptor source: a woman in her 30s with alopecia areata. Some clones in this sample may be carry-over from other donors' samples.

This clonotype appeared a few times. The chain uses TRBV27 and TRBJ1-6; weak D call: TRBD1 (6 bases). The germline gives CDR1 MNHEY, CDR2 SMNVEV (reference sequence). The CDR3 has 14 residues. Trimming cost V 7 bases and J 5 bases, with 12 bases left between them. The CDR3 here is CASTRGVDNSPLHF. DNA for the CDR3: TGTGCCAGCACCAGGGGCGTCGATAATTCACCCCTCCACTTT.

This clonotype was seen at least ten times. CDR3 sequence (DNA): TGTGCCAGCAGTTACTCGACGGGGCCCAGGGGCTCCCGGGAGCTGTTTTTT. This translates into CASSYSTGPRGSRELFF. The rearrangement joins TRBV6-2 or TRBV6-3 to TRBJ2-2, with D maybe TRBD1 (6 bases). V lost 0 bases and J 9 bases, leaving 20 bases between the germline ends. Germline-derived CDR1 and CDR2 are MNHEY and SVGEGT. The CDR3 extends over 17 amino acids.

The gene calls are TRBV11-2 and TRBJ2-3; 8 bases fit TRBD2. Trimming removed 4 bases from V and 4 bases from J; junction bases left unmatched: 7. The CDR3 runs to 15 residues. In germline, CDR1 is SGHAT, CDR2 FQNNGV. The CDR3 nucleotides read TGTGCCAGCAGCTCCAAGCGGGGGTGGGCAGATACGCAGTATTTT. Translating it yields CASSSKRGWADTQYF. Supplemented by reference TRBV11-2 and TRBJ2-3, the full variable domain reads EAGVAQSPRYKIIEKRQSVAFWCNPISGHATLYWYQQILGQGPKLLIQFQNNGVVDDSQLPKDRFSAERLKGVDSTLKIQPAKLEDSAVYLCASSSKRGWADTQYFGPGTRLTVL.

This clonotype was picked up one time. CDR3 amino acids: CASSSGSSYGYTF. Written as DNA, the CDR3 is TGTGCCAGCAGCTCCGGCAGCAGCTATGGCTACACCTTC. The rearrangement links TRBV7-6 to TRBJ1-2; D gene uncertain. The length of the CDR3 is 13 residues. The V gene lost 4 bases and the J gene lost 4 bases, with 10 bases spanning the gap. CDR1 is SGHVS, CDR2 FNYEAQ, per germline.

This clonotype was counted many times. The chain is built from TRBV7-2 and TRBJ2-5; D is possibly TRBD2 (6 bases). Trimming took 5 bases from V and 5 from J, leaving 15 bases between them. Germline V gene sequence: CDR1 SGHTA, CDR2 FQGNSA. CDR3 length: 14 amino acids. CDR3 bases: TGTGCCAGCAGCCCATACGGGACTTTCGAGACCCAGTACTTC. It specifies CASSPYGTFETQYF.

Only a few counts were recorded for this clonotype. In DNA, the CDR3 is TGTGCCAGCAGCACTCGGACGAACAATGAGCAGTTCTTC. Its protein product is CASSTRTNNEQFF. J is TRBJ2-1 and V is TRBV7-2; D gene unclear. V was shortened by 5 bases and J by 5 bases, with 10 bases between the two germline ends. The CDR3 is made up of 13 amino acids. Germline V gene sequence: CDR1 SGHTA, CDR2 FQGNSA.

The rearrangement uses TRBV6-1 and TRBJ2-7, with 7 nucleotides matching TRBD1. This CDR3 is built from 14 residues. CDR1 is MNHNS and CDR2 is SASEGT in the germline V gene. Losses at the gene ends were 5 bases for V and 1 base for J; bases not matched to a gene: 5. The CDR3 is CASSLGTASYEQYF. CDR3 DNA sequence: TGTGCCAGCAGTCTTGGGACAGCGTCCTACGAGCAGTACTTC.

This clonotype has just a few counts. V is TRBV27 and J is TRBJ2-7, with no clear D. There are 13 residues in the CDR3. Germline V gene sequence: CDR1 MNHEY, CDR2 SMNVEV (reference sequence). Trimming took 7 bases from V and 1 from J, leaving 11 bases between them. The CDR3 spells CASTSLGSYEQYF. CDR3 DNA: TGTGCCAGCACCTCCTTGGGTTCCTACGAGCAGTACTTC.

The sample holds a few counts of this clonotype. V and J are TRBV5-1 and TRBJ2-1, with 8 positions matching TRBD2. The trim removed 3 bases at V and 4 bases at J, leaving 9 bases unmatched. Germline assignment: CDR1 SGHRS and CDR2 YFSETQ. The CDR3 spans 16 residues. The CDR3 loop is CASSSQLAAPYNEQFF. CDR3 DNA sequence: TGCGCCAGCAGCTCGCAACTAGCGGCCCCGTACAATGAGCAGTTCTTC.

This clonotype was seen a few times. The rearrangement links TRBV6-2 or TRBV6-3 to TRBJ2-5, with D possibly called TRBD1 or TRBD2 (5 bases each). The CDR3 length is 13 residues. Looked up from germline, CDR1 is MNHEY and CDR2 is SVGEGT. V was cut by 6 bases and J by 5 bases, with 13 bases left in between. CDR3 in DNA: TGTGCCAGCAGATCTGGGGGTGTGGAGACCCAGTACTTC. Encoded protein: CASRSGGVETQYF.

V is TRBV2 and J is TRBJ1-1; tentative D call: TRBD1 (6 bases). V was cut by 3 bases and J by 3 bases, with 8 bases left in between. The CDR3 has 13 residues. Germline V CDR1 and CDR2: SNHLY, FYNNEI. The CDR3 DNA reads as TGTGCCAGCAGTGATGAGGGGGACACTGAAGCTTTCTTT. This translates into CASSDEGDTEAFF. The entire variable domain, with the rest obtained from reference TRBV2 and TRBJ1-1, is as follows: EPEVTQTPSHQVTQMGQEVILRCVPISNHLYFYWYRQILGQKVEFLVSFYNNEISEKSEIFDDQFSVERPDGSNFTLKIRSTKLEDSAMYFCASSDEGDTEAFFGQGTRLTVV.

This clonotype was observed a handful of times. V gene TRBV9 combines with J gene TRBJ2-7, with 8 bases that match TRBD2. The germline V gene has CDR1 SGDLS and CDR2 YYNGEE. The junction had 9 bases not matched to a gene; V was cut back by 2 bases and J by 5 bases. The CDR3 has 15 residues. The CDR3 here is CASSVNPGGHDEQYF. The CDR3 region has the DNA TGTGCCAGCAGCGTTAATCCGGGGGGGCATGACGAGCAGTACTTC.

This clonotype was counted at least ten times. V usage is TRBV4-1 and J usage is TRBJ1-3; D is ambiguous. V was pared by 3 bases and J by 0 bases, with 15 bases between. The CDR3 sequence is 17 residues long. The germline V gene has CDR1 MGHRA and CDR2 YSYEKL. This CDR3 is CASSHSPGQSSGNTIYF. DNA for the CDR3: TGCGCCAGCAGCCATTCCCCGGGCCAGAGCTCTGGAAACACCATATATTTT.

This clonotype has ten or more counts. The V and J genes are TRBV6-1 and TRBJ1-2; D is unresolved. This CDR3 region has 16 residues. V was shortened by 2 bases and J by 3 bases, with 16 bases between the two germline ends. Germline V lookup: CDR1 MNHNS, CDR2 SASEGT. CDR3 bases: TGTGCCAGCAGTGAAAAGAAGCGGGGAAGGGACTATGGCTACACCTTC. Translating gives CASSEKKRGRDYGYTF.

This clonotype was counted a few times. The chain combines TRBV29-1 with TRBJ2-6, with D unclear. Germline V gene data show CDR1 as SQVTM and CDR2 as ANQGSEA. The ends were cut back, 5 bases at V and 0 bases at J, with 2 bases in the middle. The CDR3 has 12 residues. CDR3 sequence (DNA): TGCAGCGTTAACTCTGGGGCCAACGTCCTGACTTTC. Amino acids: CSVNSGANVLTF.

This clonotype has more than one count but fewer than ten. The chain joins TRBV12-3 or TRBV12-4 to TRBJ1-2, with D perhaps matching TRBD1 (6 bases). The V end lost 2 bases, the J end lost 6 bases, and 13 bases lay between the germline ends. CDR3 length: 14 amino acids. The CDR3 DNA reads as TGTGCCAGCAGTTTAAGGGCAGGGGCGGATGGCTACACCTTC. Translation gives CASSLRAGADGYTF.

The sample holds a few counts of this clonotype. The CDR3 loop reads CASSMRGQRSNQPQHF. The CDR3 nucleotides read TGTGCCAGTAGTATGAGGGGGCAACGGAGCAATCAGCCCCAGCATTTT. The chain recombines TRBV19 with TRBJ1-5, with TRBD1 matching 7 bases. In germline, CDR1 is LNHDA, CDR2 SQIVND (reference sequence). J gave up 1 base and V 3 bases, and 6 bases lay outside the gene matches. The CDR3 extends over 16 amino acids.

As for this clonotype: This may be a read error, as it is one base from a much larger clone. V and J are TRBV30 and TRBJ1-2; 10 nucleotides align to TRBD1. The CDR3 is made up of 12 amino acids. The V gene's germline CDR1 is GTSNPN and CDR2 SVGIG (reference sequence). The CDR3 DNA sequence: TGTGTCTGGACAGGGGGATCGTATGGCTACACCTTC. Its translation: CVWTGGSYGYTF. The variable domain in full, completed from reference TRBV30 and TRBJ1-2, reads SQTIHQWPATLVQPVGSPLSLECTVEGTSNPNLYWYRQAAGRGLQLLFYSVGIGQISSEVPQNLSASRPQDRQFILSSKKLLLSDSGFYLCVWTGGSYGYTFGSGTRLTVV.

This chain links TRBV6-6 with TRBJ2-2; D gene ambiguous. The CDR3 is made up of 15 amino acids. V was pared by 2 bases and J by 2 bases, with 9 bases between. The germline V gene encodes CDR1 MNHNY and CDR2 SVGAGI (reference sequence). Written as DNA, the CDR3 is TGTGCCAGCAGTTACAACGGAGACAACACCGGGGAGCTGTTTTTT. Protein: CASSYNGDNTGELFF.

In its sample, this clonotype was seen a few times. This chain connects TRBV3-1 to TRBJ2-3; the D is unclear. The CDR3 consists of 15 residues. The V end was cut by 4 bases, the J end by 4 bases, with 15 bases between. CDR1 and CDR2 from the germline V gene are LGHDT and YNNKEL (reference sequence). The CDR3 coding sequence is TGTGCCAGCAGCCTTAAAACCTTCAGCGCAGATACGCAGTATTTT. Encoded protein: CASSLKTFSADTQYF.